This TCR beta chain was documented in a study of T-cell memory formation after mild COVID-19. In this sample, this clonotype turned up once. TCRdb reanalysed the 5' RACE reads using MiXCR and keeps one entry per CDR3 protein. The data show about 340,000 distinct CDR3 sequences, with roughly 15% seen just once and more than 20% held by the top ten. This TCR came from a man younger than 35 who had mild COVID-19 (a few samples of this study predate the infection). Cell type and time point are not known. Source material: PBMCs or a T cell subset sorted from them (not recorded which).

This chain's CDR3 is CASSLDYSYTGELFF. CDR3 sequence (DNA): TGTGCCAGCAGCTTGGACTATTCGTACACCGGGGAGCTGTTTTTT. This chain joins TRBV7-9 and TRBJ2-2, with D maybe TRBD2 (6 bases). The CDR3 covers 15 residues. Between the trimmed V and J ends, which lost 3 bases and 3 bases, there was a span of 11 bases. Germline CDR1 SEHNR, CDR2 FQNEAQ (reference sequence).